This TCR beta chain derives from a study of T cell repertoires in aging, cancer and after chemotherapy. On the study more broadly: Donor ages fell into six groups from 30 or younger up to 70 or older. Repeat sampling of healthy donors over several months to years showed clear clonal overlap. General study results and limits: In cancer patients, declining TCR diversity with age involved lost richness and lost evenness. Age-matched healthy donors had significantly more diverse, less clonal blood TCR repertoires than untreated cancer patients.

TCR beta rearrangements were amplified from peripheral blood genomic DNA. Germline CDR1 is SEHNR and CDR2 is FQNEAQ (reference sequence). This CDR3 comprises 14 residues. Trimming at V came to 1 base and at J to 15 bases, leaving 8 bases not matched to a gene. On this clonotype: Its target is unknown.

Rearranged V-D-J TRB sequences were amplified with a mixed TRB-A/B primer pool. TCRdb re-derived calls from the multiplex PCR reads in MiXCR, one entry per CDR3 protein. The table has some 11,000 distinct CDR3 sequences, 35% to 50% seen once. This TCR was recovered from a human donor in good health. The genes are TRBV7-9 and TRBJ2-1; 11 positions match TRBD2. Sequencing used blood. CDR3 DNA sequence: TGTGCCAGCAGCTTAGTGCCTAGCGGGGGGCCGGTGTTCTTC. Amino acid sequence: CASSLVPSGGPVFF.